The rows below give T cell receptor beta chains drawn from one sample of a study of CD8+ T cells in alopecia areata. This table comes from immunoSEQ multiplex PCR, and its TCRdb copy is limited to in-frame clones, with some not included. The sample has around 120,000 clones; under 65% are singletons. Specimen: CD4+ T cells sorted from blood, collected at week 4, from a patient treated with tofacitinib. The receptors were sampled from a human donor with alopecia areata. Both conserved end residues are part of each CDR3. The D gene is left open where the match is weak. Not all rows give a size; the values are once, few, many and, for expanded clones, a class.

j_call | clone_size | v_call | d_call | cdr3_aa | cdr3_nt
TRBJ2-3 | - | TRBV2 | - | CASSPGVDTQYF | TGTGCCAGCAGTCCAGGGGTAGATACGCAGTATTTT
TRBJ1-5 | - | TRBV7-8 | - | CASSLGGPLDQPQHF | TGTGCCAGCAGCTTAGGGGGCCCCTTGGATCAGCCCCAGCATTTT
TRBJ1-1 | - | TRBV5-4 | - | CASSPQGGHTEAFF | TGTGCCAGCAGCCCTCAGGGCGGACACACTGAAGCTTTCTTT
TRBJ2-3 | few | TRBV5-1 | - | CASSSSGSRSTDTQYF | TGCGCCAGCAGCTCCAGCGGATCAAGGAGCACAGATACGCAGTATTTT
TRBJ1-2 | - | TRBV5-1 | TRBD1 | CASSLVGGSGYGYTF | TGCGCCAGCAGCTTGGTAGGGGGCTCGGGCTATGGCTACACCTTC
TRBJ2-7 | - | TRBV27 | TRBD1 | CASHRDRDLYEQYF | TGTGCCAGCCACCGGGACAGGGACCTCTACGAGCAGTACTTC
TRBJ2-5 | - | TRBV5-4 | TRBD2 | CASSPRLAGKETQYF | TGTGCCAGCAGCCCTCGCCTAGCGGGGAAAGAGACCCAGTACTTC
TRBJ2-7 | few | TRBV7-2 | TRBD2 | CASRTRRGSSYEQYF | TGTGCCAGCAGAACGAGGCGCGGGAGCTCCTACGAGCAGTACTTC
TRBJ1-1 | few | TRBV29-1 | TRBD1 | CSVQGGWNTEAFF | TGCAGCGTCCAAGGGGGCTGGAACACTGAAGCTTTCTTT
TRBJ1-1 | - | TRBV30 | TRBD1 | CAWNRGRDTEAFF | TGTGCCTGGAACAGGGGTAGGGACACTGAAGCTTTCTTT
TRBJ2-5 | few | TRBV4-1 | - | CASSQDSSRMGTQYF | TGCGCCAGCAGCCAAGATTCGTCCAGGATGGGGACCCAGTACTTC
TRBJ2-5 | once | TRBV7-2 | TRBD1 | CASSLAPGQQETQYF | TGTGCCAGCAGCTTAGCCCCGGGACAGCAAGAGACCCAGTACTTC
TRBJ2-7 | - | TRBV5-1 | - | CASSLTSYGMGRSYEQYF | TGCGCCAGCAGCTTGACCAGCTACGGGATGGGCCGTTCCTACGAGCAGTACTTC
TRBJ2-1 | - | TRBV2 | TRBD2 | CASSGLAGYNEQFF | TGTGCCAGTTCGGGACTAGCGGGCTACAATGAGCAGTTCTTC
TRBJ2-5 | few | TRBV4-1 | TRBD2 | CASSQRGGLGETQYF | TGCGCCAGCAGCCAACGGGGGGGCCTCGGAGAGACCCAGTACTTC
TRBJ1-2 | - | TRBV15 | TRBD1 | CATSRWDSTNYGYTF | TGTGCCACCAGCAGATGGGACAGCACTAACTATGGCTACACCTTC
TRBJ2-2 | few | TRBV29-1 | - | CSGRLGTGELFF | TGCAGCGGGAGACTAGGGACCGGGGAGCTGTTTTTT
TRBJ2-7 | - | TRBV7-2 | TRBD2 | CASSLGGGATYEQYF | TGTGCCAGCAGCTTAGGCGGGGGGGCCACCTACGAGCAGTACTTC
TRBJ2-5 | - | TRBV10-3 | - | CASAWGAQETQYF | TGTGCCAGCGCCTGGGGGGCGCAGGAGACCCAGTACTTC
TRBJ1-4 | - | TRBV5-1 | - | CASSLEAEEKLFF | TGCGCCAGCAGCCTGGAGGCAGAAGAAAAACTGTTTTTT
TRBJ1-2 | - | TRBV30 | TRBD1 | CAWGTGYGYTF | TGTGCCTGGGGGACAGGTTATGGCTACACCTTC
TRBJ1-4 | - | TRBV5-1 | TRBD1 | CASSKKGAWEEKLFF | TGCGCCAGCAGCAAAAAGGGGGCTTGGGAGGAAAAACTGTTTTTT
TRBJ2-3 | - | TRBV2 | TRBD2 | CASSRGGHGTDTQYF | TGTGCCAGCAGCCGGGGGGGCCACGGCACAGATACGCAGTATTTT